These 13 T cell receptor beta chains originate from one sample sequenced in a study of beta chain features in type 1 diabetes. TCRB transcripts that were expressed got sequenced, as all of the isolated RNA had been reverse transcribed. Sequencing used immunoSEQ multiplex PCR; TCRdb keeps in-frame clones, though not all of them. Among 900,000 or so clones listed, roughly a sixth were seen once. The sample comprised naive CD4+ T cells from blood. These receptors all stem from a woman aged 18 to 35 in good health.

The chain employs TRBV6-5 and TRBJ2-7; 8 nucleotides agree with TRBD1. In germline, CDR1 is MNHEY, CDR2 SVGAGI. V dropped 5 bases and J dropped 4; count of bases not matched to a gene: 7. CDR3 size: 14 residues. CDR3 loop: CASSRSGGEYEQYF. CDR3 bases: TGTGCCAGCAGTCGGTCAGGGGGCGAATACGAGCAGTACTTC.

This clone was picked up a small number of times. The chain carries TRBV5-1 and TRBJ2-7; D gene uncertain. Germline values: CDR1 SGHRS, CDR2 YFSETQ. V gave up 10 bases and J gave up 6 bases, with 20 bases separating them. This CDR3 is 13 amino acids long. CDR3 sequence: CAPRGGSGSEQYF. CDR3 nucleotides: TGCGCCCCCCGTGGCGGATCCGGCTCCGAGCAGTACTTC.

The V gene is TRBV6-6, the J gene TRBJ1-2; a weak D match, TRBD1 (5 bases). V shed 8 bases and J shed 2 bases, with 12 bases lying between them. Germline-derived CDR1 and CDR2 are MNHNY and SVGAGI (reference sequence). The CDR3 length is 13 residues. CDR3 bases: TGTGCCAGCCAGGGTATTAGAAACTATGGCTACACCTTC. It encodes CASQGIRNYGYTF.

The chain recombines TRBV15 with TRBJ2-7; D remains ambiguous. From germline, CDR1 is LNHNV and CDR2 YYDKDF (reference sequence). V was clipped by 1 base and J by 5 bases, with 9 bases between them. The CDR3 runs to 13 residues. The CDR3 here is CATSRAGFNEQYF. DNA of the CDR3: TGTGCCACCAGCAGAGCCGGGTTCAACGAGCAGTACTTC.

The rearrangement links TRBV19 to TRBJ1-2; D might be TRBD1 (5 bases). The V gene's germline CDR1 is LNHDA and CDR2 SQIVND (reference sequence). There are 15 residues in the CDR3. V was shortened by 0 bases and J by 7 bases, with 15 bases between the two germline ends. DNA for the CDR3: TGTGCCAGTAGTATAGATGACGCAGGGCGTCGTGGCTACACCTTC. As protein: CASSIDDAGRRGYTF.

This chain links TRBV6-5 with TRBJ2-7; possibly TRBD1 or TRBD2 for D (6 bases each). The CDR3 sequence is 15 residues long. Germline assignment: CDR1 MNHEY and CDR2 SVGAGI. V was shortened by 4 bases and J by 4 bases, with 17 bases between the two germline ends. CDR3 DNA sequence: TGTGCCAGCAGTTTATCGTCGCAGGGGAGGTACGAGCAGTACTTC. Its translation: CASSLSSQGRYEQYF.

The J gene is TRBJ2-1, the V gene TRBV6-5; D is unclear. V dropped 11 bases and J dropped 0 bases, with 8 bases sitting between them. Per germline, CDR1 MNHEY and CDR2 SVGAGI. The CDR3 covers 12 residues. CDR3: CACTSSYNEQFF. CDR3 in DNA: TGTGCCTGTACAAGCTCCTACAATGAGCAGTTCTTC.

This clone showed up just a few times. J is TRBJ2-2 and V is TRBV7-9, with a weak D call TRBD2 (6 bases). Trimming took off 5 bases at V and 2 bases at J, with 12 bases between the two ends. The CDR3 loop spans 15 amino acids. Germline V gives CDR1 SEHNR, CDR2 FQNEAQ (reference sequence). This CDR3 is CASSNAGLNTGELFF. The DNA of the CDR3 is TGTGCCAGCAGCAACGCGGGGCTCAACACCGGGGAGCTGTTTTTT.

This CDR3 is CASRRGRATSHTDTQYF. The DNA of the CDR3 is TGTGCCAGCAGGCGCGGGAGGGCCACTTCACACACAGATACGCAGTATTTT. This chain uses TRBV27 with TRBJ2-3, with TRBD2 matching over 9 bases. With 6 bases clipped from V and 2 bases from J, the junction kept 12 bases outside the gene matches. Germline V CDR1 and CDR2: MNHEY, SMNVEV (reference sequence). The CDR3 consists of 17 residues.

V and J are TRBV10-3 and TRBJ2-7; 11 bases align to TRBD2. There are 14 residues in the CDR3. V lost 6 bases, J lost 4 bases, and 5 bases stayed unmatched. Looked up from germline, CDR1 is ENHRY and CDR2 is SYGVKD. The CDR3 reads CAIRPGLAVYEQYF. In DNA form, the CDR3 reads TGTGCCATCAGACCGGGACTAGCGGTATACGAGCAGTACTTC.

This clone was seen more than once but under ten times. V gene TRBV29-1 combines with J gene TRBJ1-5, with D perhaps TRBD1 (5 bases). Per germline, CDR1 SQVTM and CDR2 ANQGSEA. This CDR3 contains 13 residues. The V end was cut by 7 bases, the J end by 1 base, with 11 bases between. The CDR3 loop reads CSAQGGSNQPQHF. The CDR3 DNA is TGCAGCGCCCAGGGAGGGAGCAATCAGCCCCAGCATTTT.

The chain uses TRBV18 and TRBJ2-1; 13 nucleotides agree with TRBD2. The CDR3 runs to 16 residues. Germline CDR1 KGHSH, CDR2 LQKENI. Unmatched junction bases numbered 7, after V lost 4 bases and J lost 7 bases. The CDR3 DNA reads as TGTGCCAGCTCACTAAGGACTAGCGGGAGTTTGAATGAGCAGTTCTTC. Protein product: CASSLRTSGSLNEQFF.

The chain recombines TRBV7-3 with TRBJ2-5, with no clear D. Per the germline V gene, CDR1 is SGHTA and CDR2 is FQGTGA. V lost 5 bases to trimming and J lost 7 bases, with 14 bases between them. This CDR3 region has 13 residues. The CDR3 loop reads CASSLGPPGTQYF. Written as DNA, the CDR3 is TGTGCCAGCAGCCTGGGCCCGCCTGGGACCCAGTACTTC.